This T cell receptor (beta chain) was recovered during a study of PD-1 blockade in classical Hodgkin lymphoma. Study details: Patients got intravenous nivolumab 3 mg/kg every 2 weeks. General study points: Complete responders had baseline diversity similar to newly diagnosed patients. A significant rise in TCR diversity by C4D1 was seen for CD4+ but not CD8+ cells.

Every patient had relapsed following autologous stem cell transplantation, and cohorts differed in brentuximab vedotin exposure. Profiling relied on immunoSEQ multiplex PCR, and the TCRdb table lists in-frame clones only, not all of them. The sample lists some 150,000 clones; just under 80% were seen once. A note on this clone: Its antigen is not known.

This CDR3 is 16 amino acids long. Germline V gives CDR1 KGHSH, CDR2 LQKENI. Trimming removed 5 bases at V and 1 base at J, with 15 bases between. The receptor was isolated from a human donor with classical Hodgkin lymphoma. This chain links TRBV18 with TRBJ1-5, with D maybe TRBD1 (6 bases). The sequencing here drew on peripheral blood mononuclear cells (PBMCs), taken before the second cycle of nivolumab. Here the CDR3 reads CASSGYRVQSNQPQHF. The DNA of the CDR3 is TGTGCCAGCTCAGGCTACAGGGTTCAAAGCAATCAGCCCCAGCATTTT.